This entry lists 21 T cell receptor beta chains sequenced from one sample in a study of shared clonotypes between healthy human individuals. CD45RO-negative CD8 cells positively selected for CCR7 made up the naive population, which excluded terminally differentiated effector memory CD45RA+ cells. TCRdb's copy holds only in-frame clones and misses some; the assay was immunoSEQ multiplex PCR. The repertoire has about 590,000 clones, around 95% of them found once; the top ten carry about 0.11%. Sequenced sample: naive CD8+ T cells sorted from blood. These receptors originate from a woman in her 30s in good health.

This sequence joins TRBV7-2 and TRBJ2-7, with D maybe TRBD1 (6 bases). Trimming shortened V by 4 bases and J by 8 bases, and 21 bases separated the two germline ends. Per the germline V gene, CDR1 is SGHTA and CDR2 is FQGNSA. This CDR3 comprises 15 residues. In nucleotides, the CDR3 is TGTGCCAGCAGCTATCCCGACAGGAATCTGCCTCAGCAGTACTTC. Its protein is CASSYPDRNLPQQYF. Full variable domain (outside the CDR3, taken from reference TRBV7-2 and TRBJ2-7): GAGVSQSPSNKVTEKGKDVELRCDPISGHTALYWYRQSLGQGLEFLIYFQGNSAPDKSGLPSDRFSAERTGGSVSTLTIQRTQQEDSAVYLCASSYPDRNLPQQYFGPGTRLTVT.

The chain carries TRBV6-5 and TRBJ2-7, with TRBD2 identical over 7 bases. The germline gives CDR1 MNHEY, CDR2 SVGAGI. The length of the CDR3 is 16 residues. V shed 4 bases and J 2 bases; nucleotides not matched to a gene: 11. CDR3 nucleotides: TGTGCCAGCAGTTTAGGGGCCGGGGGGTTCCCCTACGAGCAGTACTTC. Its translation is CASSLGAGGFPYEQYF.

On this clone itself: A read error may produce the germline difference seen at one junction end. The chain employs TRBV28 and TRBJ1-1; 7 bases fit TRBD1. The CDR3 has 14 amino acids. Germline assignment: CDR1 MDHEN and CDR2 SYDVKM. The CDR3, as DNA: TGTGCCACCAGTAAGGGGGCCGTCGCCTCTGAAGCTTTCTTT. It is translated as CATSKGAVASEAFF.

This sequence joins TRBV9 and TRBJ2-3, with D possibly being TRBD2 (6 bases). The CDR3 consists of 15 residues. CDR1 and CDR2 (germline): SGDLS, YYNGEE. Trimming removed 7 bases from V and 2 bases from J, with 17 bases in between. Here the CDR3 reads CASGMGGRTTDTQYF. The CDR3 bases are TGTGCCAGCGGTATGGGGGGACGCACCACAGATACGCAGTATTTT.

The V gene is TRBV28, the J gene TRBJ2-5, with no clear D. V dropped 5 bases and J dropped 1 base, with 14 bases sitting between them. Germline V CDR1 and CDR2: MDHEN, SYDVKM. This CDR3 is built from 15 residues. DNA of the CDR3: TGTGCCAGCAGTCCCAGCGATAGGACCCAAGAGACCCAGTACTTC. This translates into CASSPSDRTQETQYF.

The chain is built from TRBV16 and TRBJ2-1; 8 bases match TRBD1. Germline V gene data show CDR1 as KGHSY and CDR2 as FQNENV. CDR3 length: 12 residues. After removal of 6 bases from V and 8 bases from J, the junction contained 3 bases not matched to a gene. The CDR3 bases are TGTGCCAGCAGGCCAGGGGGCTATGAGCAGTTCTTC. It is translated as CASRPGGYEQFF. The complete variable domain, with remaining parts taken from reference TRBV16 and TRBJ2-1, reads GEEVAQTPKHLVRGEGQKAKLYCAPIKGHSYVFWYQQVLKNEFKFLISFQNENVFDETGMPKERFSAKCLPNSPCSLEIQATKLEDSAVYFCASRPGGYEQFFGPGTRLTVL.

This clone was recorded once. The genes are TRBV21-1 and TRBJ1-5. TRBV21-1 counts as a pseudogene. The CDR3 runs 19 residues. The chain's CDR3 is CASSKWVNSGGNNNQPQHF. The CDR3 DNA is TGTGCCAGCAGCAAATGGGTCAACTCGGGGGGGAATAACAATCAGCCCCAGCATTTT.

J is TRBJ2-2 and V is TRBV5-8, with D perhaps given as TRBD1 or TRBD2 (5 bases each). The CDR3 loop spans 15 amino acids. Trimming took 4 bases from V and 1 from J, leaving 11 bases between them. Germline lookup yields CDR1 SGHTS and CDR2 YDEGEE. The DNA of the CDR3 is TGTGCCAGCAGCCGGACACGGGAGAACACCGGGGAGCTGTTTTTT. Translated: CASSRTRENTGELFF.

The V gene is TRBV11-2, the J gene TRBJ2-7, with 13 bases that match TRBD2. Germline V gives CDR1 SGHAT, CDR2 FQNNGV. The CDR3 loop spans 14 amino acids. J gave up 5 bases and V 5 bases, and 3 bases lay outside the gene matches. The CDR3 DNA follows: TGTGCCAGCAGCACGGGACTAGCGGGGCACGAGCAGTACTTC. It encodes CASSTGLAGHEQYF. Together with reference TRBV11-2 and TRBJ2-7, the CDR3 gives the full variable domain: EAGVAQSPRYKIIEKRQSVAFWCNPISGHATLYWYQQILGQGPKLLIQFQNNGVVDDSQLPKDRFSAERLKGVDSTLKIQPAKLEDSAVYLCASSTGLAGHEQYFGPGTRLTVT.

The chain employs TRBV5-6 and TRBJ2-1; perhaps TRBD1 as D (6 bases). This CDR3 region has 12 residues. V gave up 3 bases and J gave up 10 bases, with 11 bases separating them. CDR1 and CDR2 from the germline V gene are SGHDT and YYEEEE. CDR3 loop: CASSYRVREQFF. CDR3 DNA: TGTGCCAGCAGCTACAGGGTCCGGGAGCAGTTCTTC.

The DNA of the CDR3 is TGCGCCAGCAGCCCGTCGACAGGGGCCCTGAACACTGAAGCTTTCTTT. As protein: CASSPSTGALNTEAFF. V usage is TRBV4-1 and J usage is TRBJ1-1; 8 positions agree with TRBD1. V dropped 4 bases and J dropped 0; count of bases not matched to a gene: 7. Germline V CDR1 and CDR2: MGHRA, YSYEKL. This CDR3 has 16 amino acids.

The V call is TRBV5-6, the J call TRBJ2-7, with D maybe TRBD1 (5 bases). Germline-derived CDR1 and CDR2 are SGHDT and YYEEEE. V lost 2 bases, J lost 7 bases, and 13 bases lay in between. This CDR3 contains 13 residues. The CDR3 sequence is CASSFRTTEEQYF. The CDR3 DNA sequence: TGTGCCAGCAGCTTTAGGACAACCGAGGAGCAGTACTTC.

The chain recombines TRBV5-6 with TRBJ1-2; 7 bases are shared with TRBD1. The CDR3 extends over 13 amino acids. V dropped 2 bases and J dropped 14; count of bases not matched to a gene: 12. Germline V lookup: CDR1 SGHDT, CDR2 YYEEEE. The CDR3 is CASSFSRGSVGTF. The CDR3, as DNA: TGTGCCAGCAGCTTCTCCAGGGGGAGTGTCGGGACCTTC.

The rearrangement joins TRBV19 to TRBJ2-1; 12 bases align to TRBD2. Losses at the gene ends were 5 bases for V and 3 bases for J; bases not matched to a gene: 5. The CDR3 totals 16 residues. Germline V gene sequence: CDR1 LNHDA, CDR2 SQIVND (reference sequence). DNA for the CDR3: TGTGCCAGTAGTGTGACTAGCGGGAGAGTCTACAATGAGCAGTTCTTC. Its translation: CASSVTSGRVYNEQFF.

The CDR3 sequence is CASSLGWATGDTYEQYF. CDR3 in DNA: TGTGCCAGCAGCTTGGGGTGGGCGACAGGGGACACCTACGAGCAGTACTTC. The chain uses TRBV7-2 and TRBJ2-7, with 8 positions matching TRBD1. This CDR3 region has 17 residues. The J segment lost 2 bases and the V segment lost 3 bases, leaving 12 bases of the junction unmatched. From germline, CDR1 is SGHTA and CDR2 FQGNSA.

The chain joins TRBV27 to TRBJ2-7, with D possibly matching TRBD1 (6 bases). This CDR3 contains 14 residues. Germline loops: CDR1 MNHEY, CDR2 SMNVEV (reference sequence). The ends were cut back, 6 bases at V and 0 bases at J, with 12 bases in the middle. Written as DNA, the CDR3 is TGTGCCAGCAGATTTACAGGGATCTCCTACGAGCAGTACTTC. This sequence encodes CASRFTGISYEQYF.

The chain has TRBV5-5 and TRBJ1-5; D is undetermined. With 2 bases removed from V and 4 bases from J, the gap between germline ends came to 16 bases. Germline assignment: CDR1 SGHKS and CDR2 YYEKEE (reference sequence). The CDR3 is made up of 16 amino acids. The CDR3 nucleotides read TGTGCCAGCAGCTTTGACGCAGATCTTTGGAATCAGCCCCAGCATTTT. Its protein product is CASSFDADLWNQPQHF.

The chain is built from TRBV4-1 and TRBJ2-3; no firm D call. From germline, CDR1 is MGHRA and CDR2 YSYEKL. The V end lost 4 bases, the J end lost 4 bases, and 15 bases lay between the germline ends. The CDR3 covers 15 residues. CDR3 nucleotide sequence: TGCGCCAGCAGCCCCCACCTTGGGTTGGCAGATACGCAGTATTTT. Its translation: CASSPHLGLADTQYF.

The genes are TRBV29-1 and TRBJ2-7; no firm D call. The V and J ends lost 5 bases and 3 bases respectively, with 17 bases between them. Germline values: CDR1 SQVTM, CDR2 ANQGSEA. The CDR3 consists of 14 residues. The CDR3 sequence: CSVHSGTERYEQYF. CDR3 coding DNA: TGCAGCGTTCATTCGGGTACTGAACGCTACGAGCAGTACTTC.

This clone was seen just once. J is TRBJ1-1 and V is TRBV23-1; the D is unclear. TRBV23-1 is noted as an ORF with a role that remains uncertain. The CDR3 runs to 16 residues. V dropped 6 bases and J dropped 1 base, with 18 bases sitting between them. This CDR3 reads CASRLGLTPQNTEAFF. As DNA, the CDR3 is TGCGCCAGCAGGTTGGGTTTAACACCTCAGAACACTGAAGCTTTCTTT.

This rearrangement joins TRBV6-1 to TRBJ1-5; D not certain. Germline lookup yields CDR1 MNHNS and CDR2 SASEGT. Trimming pared 8 bases from V and 7 bases from J, leaving 3 bases between. The CDR3 extends over 9 amino acids. The DNA of the CDR3 is TGTGCCAGCGGGCAGCCCCAGCATTTT. This sequence encodes CASGQPQHF.